The rows below give T cell receptor beta chains drawn from one sample of a study of blood T cells in healthy people across ages. TCRdb ran MiXCR on the 5' RACE reads and lists one entry per CDR3 protein. The table has some 1.8 million distinct CDR3 sequences, about two fifths seen once. Sequencing input: blood. The source is a human donor in good health. CDR3s include the opening cysteine and the closing phenylalanine or tryptophan. D genes are given only for firm matches. Rows may omit the clone size; those that give it use once, few, many or a size class.

V gene	clone size	D gene	J gene	CDR3 protein	CDR3 DNA
TRBV7-9	NA	NA	TRBJ2-7	CVSSFPGQIYEQYF	TGTGTCAGCAGCTTTCCGGGACAAATCTACGAGCAGTACTTC
TRBV24-1	few	TRBD1	TRBJ2-1	CATSDYQGAGQFF	TGTGCCACCAGTGATTATCAGGGGGCTGGGCAGTTCTTC
TRBV28	NA	TRBD2	TRBJ2-1	CASSLLAGGGEQFF	TGTGCCAGCAGTTTGCTAGCGGGGGGTGGTGAGCAGTTCTTC
TRBV5-6	NA	TRBD1	TRBJ2-5	CASSLTGGARRYF	TGTGCCAGCAGCCTGACAGGGGGAGCCCGACGGTACTTC
TRBV20-1	NA	NA	TRBJ1-1	CSAREYRDTEAFF	TGCAGTGCTAGAGAATACAGGGACACTGAAGCTTTCTTT
TRBV5-1	NA	NA	TRBJ2-1	CTSSPTGTGSNNEQFF	TGCACCAGCAGTCCTACCGGGACTGGGTCAAACAATGAGCAGTTCTTC
TRBV29-1	NA	NA	TRBJ2-3	CSARPGTGTQYF	TGCAGCGCCCGACCGGGGACCGGTACGCAGTATTTT
TRBV19	NA	NA	TRBJ2-7	CASSMAASGTYEQYF	TGTGCCAGTAGTATGGCTGCGAGCGGAACCTACGAGCAGTACTTC
TRBV6-6	NA	TRBD1	TRBJ1-2	CASSYSSEDRGWYGYTF	TGTGCCAGCAGTTACTCGAGTGAGGACAGGGGCTGGTATGGCTACACCTTC
TRBV7-6	NA	NA	TRBJ2-1	CASSSDLGNEQFF	TGTGCTAGCAGCTCAGACTTGGGCAATGAGCAGTTCTTC
TRBV12-3/TRBV12-4	NA	NA	TRBJ2-6	CASIPRASGVNVLTF	TGTGCCAGCATCCCACGGGCCTCTGGGGTCAACGTCCTGACTTTC
TRBV6-2/TRBV6-3	once	NA	TRBJ1-1	CASRNGRGNTEAFF	TGTGCCAGCAGAAATGGCAGGGGTAACACTGAAGCTTTCTTT
TRBV29-1	few	TRBD1	TRBJ2-7	CSVLLARDRGTDEQYF	TGCAGCGTCCTCCTGGCCCGGGACAGGGGTACCGACGAGCAGTACTTC
TRBV4-1	NA	NA	TRBJ2-7	CASSQSPRSGTVSPEQYF	TGCGCCAGCAGCCAAAGCCCACGAAGCGGGACAGTAAGCCCCGAGCAGTACTTC
TRBV7-2	NA	NA	TRBJ1-6	CASSLAGYNSPPHF	TGTGCCAGCAGCTTAGCCGGCTATAATTCACCCCCCCACTTT
TRBV5-1	few	NA	TRBJ2-2	CASSLQSNTGELFF	TGCGCCAGCAGCCTCCAATCGAACACCGGGGAGCTGTTTTTT
TRBV4-2	few	TRBD1	TRBJ1-2	CASSPTTGTDFYGYTF	TGTGCCAGCAGCCCCACAACCGGGACAGATTTCTATGGCTACACCTTC
TRBV5-6	many	NA	TRBJ1-1	CASSLAVAEAFF	TGTGCCAGCAGCTTGGCCGTCGCTGAAGCTTTCTTT
TRBV12-3/TRBV12-4	few	NA	TRBJ1-4	CASSLASSAGGGEKLFF	TGTGCCAGCAGTTTAGCGTCGAGCGCAGGAGGGGGTGAAAAACTGTTTTTT
TRBV7-3	NA	NA	TRBJ1-6	CARPPKTTGSSYNSPLHF	TGTGCCAGACCCCCAAAAACCACCGGGAGCTCCTATAATTCACCCCTCCACTTT
TRBV4-1	few	TRBD1	TRBJ1-2	CASSSKHRGSPNYGYTF	TGCGCCAGCAGCTCCAAACACAGGGGAAGCCCTAACTATGGCTACACCTTC
TRBV20-1	NA	NA	TRBJ2-3	CSAPLGVLPDTQYF	TGCAGTGCTCCCCTGGGGGTCCTTCCAGATACGCAGTATTTT
TRBV23-1	NA	NA	TRBJ1-4	CDHGGSGANEKLFF	TGCGATCATGGGGGGTCTGGAGCTAATGAAAAACTGTTTTTT
TRBV7-3	few	NA	TRBJ1-5	CASSSRSGHPPLYSNQPQHF	TGTGCCAGCAGCTCCCGTTCGGGGCATCCCCCCCTCTATAGCAATCAGCCCCAGCATTTT
TRBV5-1	NA	NA	TRBJ2-7	CASSPRPGRPYEQYF	TGCGCCAGCAGCCCACGACCGGGACGGCCCTACGAGCAGTACTTC
TRBV27	few	NA	TRBJ2-3	CASSSLGRRDTQYF	TGTGCCAGCAGTTCCCTCGGACGGCGGGATACGCAGTATTTT
TRBV9	NA	NA	TRBJ2-1	CASSAHLTGDYNEQFF	TGTGCCAGCAGCGCCCACCTGACAGGTGACTACAATGAGCAGTTCTTC
TRBV7-2	NA	NA	TRBJ1-1	CASSLNGRVAEAFF	TGTGCCAGCAGCTTAAATGGCAGGGTGGCTGAAGCTTTCTTT
TRBV24-1	NA	NA	TRBJ2-1	CATSDKKAHCDEQFF	TGTGCCACCAGTGATAAGAAGGCCCATTGCGATGAGCAGTTCTTC
TRBV13	NA	TRBD2	TRBJ2-3	CASSYRTSGGATDTQYF	TGTGCCAGCAGCTACCGGACTAGCGGGGGGGCAACAGATACGCAGTATTTT
TRBV12-3/TRBV12-4	NA	NA	TRBJ1-1	CASSFRPAATEAFF	TGTGCCAGCAGTTTTCGGCCGGCGGCTACTGAAGCTTTCTTT
TRBV7-9	NA	NA	TRBJ2-1	CASSFTGLTGMDNEQFF	TGTGCCAGCAGCTTCACCGGACTAACAGGGATGGACAATGAGCAGTTCTTC
TRBV12-3/TRBV12-4	NA	NA	TRBJ1-2	CASSSPSGLGYTF	TGTGCCAGCAGTTCGCCGTCTGGGCTTGGCTACACCTTC
TRBV7-2	NA	NA	TRBJ1-2	CASSPETVNYGYTF	TGTGCCAGCAGCCCGGAGACAGTCAACTATGGCTACACCTTC